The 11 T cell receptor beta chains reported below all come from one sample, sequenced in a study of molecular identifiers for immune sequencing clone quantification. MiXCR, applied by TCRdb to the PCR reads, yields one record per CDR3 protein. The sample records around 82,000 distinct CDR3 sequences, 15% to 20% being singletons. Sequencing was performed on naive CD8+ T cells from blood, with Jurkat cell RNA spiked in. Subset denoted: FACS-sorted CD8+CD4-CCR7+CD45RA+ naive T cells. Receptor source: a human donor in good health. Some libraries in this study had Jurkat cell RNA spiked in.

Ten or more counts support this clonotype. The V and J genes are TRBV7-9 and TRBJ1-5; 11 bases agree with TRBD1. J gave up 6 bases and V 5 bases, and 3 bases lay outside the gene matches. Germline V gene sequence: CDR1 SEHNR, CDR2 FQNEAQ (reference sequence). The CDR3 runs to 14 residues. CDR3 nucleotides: TGTGCCAGCAGCCCGGGACAGGGGGTTCAGCCCCAGCATTTT. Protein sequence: CASSPGQGVQPQHF.

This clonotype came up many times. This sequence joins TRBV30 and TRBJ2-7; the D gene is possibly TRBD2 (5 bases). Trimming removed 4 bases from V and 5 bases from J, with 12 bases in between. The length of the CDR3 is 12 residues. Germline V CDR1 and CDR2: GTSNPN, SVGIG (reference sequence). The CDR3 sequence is CAWTPAGNEQYF. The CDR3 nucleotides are TGTGCCTGGACTCCGGCGGGTAACGAGCAGTACTTC.

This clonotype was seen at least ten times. CDR3 amino acids: CASSFRDYSTDTQYF. CDR3 bases: TGTGCCAGCAGCTTCCGGGACTATAGCACAGATACGCAGTATTTT. V gene TRBV7-9 combines with J gene TRBJ2-3; TRBD2 agrees at 7 bases. Germline V gene lookup returns CDR1 SEHNR and CDR2 FQNEAQ (reference sequence). Trimming removed 3 bases from V and 0 bases from J; junction bases left unmatched: 3. The length of the CDR3 is 15 residues.

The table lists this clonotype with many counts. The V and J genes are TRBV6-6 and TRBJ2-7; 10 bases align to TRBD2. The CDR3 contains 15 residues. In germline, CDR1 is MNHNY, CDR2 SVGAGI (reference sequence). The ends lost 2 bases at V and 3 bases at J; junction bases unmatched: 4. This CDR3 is CASSYVLAGDYEQYF. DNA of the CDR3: TGTGCCAGCAGTTACGTCCTAGCGGGGGACTACGAGCAGTACTTC.

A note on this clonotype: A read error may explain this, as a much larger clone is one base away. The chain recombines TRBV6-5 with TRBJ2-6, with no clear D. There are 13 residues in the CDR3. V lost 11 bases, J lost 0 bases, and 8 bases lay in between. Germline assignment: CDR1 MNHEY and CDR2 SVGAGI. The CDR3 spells CARQSSGANVLTF. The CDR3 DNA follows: TGTGCCCGTCAGAGCTCTGGGGCCAACGTCCTGACTTTC.

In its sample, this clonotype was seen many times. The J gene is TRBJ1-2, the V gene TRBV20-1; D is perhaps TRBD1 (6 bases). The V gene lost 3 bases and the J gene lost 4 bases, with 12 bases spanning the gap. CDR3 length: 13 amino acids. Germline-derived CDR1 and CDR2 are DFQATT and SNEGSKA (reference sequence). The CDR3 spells CSASEGGGYGYTF. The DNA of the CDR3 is TGCAGTGCTAGTGAGGGGGGGGGCTATGGCTACACCTTC.

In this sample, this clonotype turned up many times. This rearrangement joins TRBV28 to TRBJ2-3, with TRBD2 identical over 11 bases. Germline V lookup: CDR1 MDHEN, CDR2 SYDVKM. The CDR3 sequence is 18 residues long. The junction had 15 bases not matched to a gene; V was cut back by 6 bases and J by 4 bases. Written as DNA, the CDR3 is TGTGCCAGCAGCCCGCCGGGACTAGCGGTTAGGGGCCCAGATACGCAGTATTTT. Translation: CASSPPGLAVRGPDTQYF.

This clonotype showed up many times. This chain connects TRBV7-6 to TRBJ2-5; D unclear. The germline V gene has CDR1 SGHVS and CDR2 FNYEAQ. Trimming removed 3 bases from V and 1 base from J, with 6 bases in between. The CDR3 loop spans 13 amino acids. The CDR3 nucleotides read TGTGCCAGCAGCTTGGCGTTCCAAGAGACCCAGTACTTC. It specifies CASSLAFQETQYF.

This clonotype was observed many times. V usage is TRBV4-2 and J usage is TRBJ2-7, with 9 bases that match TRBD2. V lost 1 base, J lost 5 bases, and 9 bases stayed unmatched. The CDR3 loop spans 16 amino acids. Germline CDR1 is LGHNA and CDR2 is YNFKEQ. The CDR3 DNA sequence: TGTGCCAGCAGCCAAGGTCTGAAAGCGGGAGGCGACGAGCAGTACTTC. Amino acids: CASSQGLKAGGDEQYF.

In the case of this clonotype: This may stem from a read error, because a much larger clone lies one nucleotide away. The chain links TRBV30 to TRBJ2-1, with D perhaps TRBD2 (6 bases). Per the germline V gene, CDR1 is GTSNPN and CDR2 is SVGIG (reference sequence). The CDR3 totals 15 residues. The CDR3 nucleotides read TGTGCCTGGTACCCTAGCGAAAGCTCCTACGATGAGCAGTTCTTC. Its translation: CAWYPSESSYDEQFF. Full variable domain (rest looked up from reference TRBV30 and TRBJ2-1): SQTIHQWPATLVQPVGSPLSLECTVEGTSNPNLYWYRQAAGRGLQLLFYSVGIGQISSEVPQNLSASRPQDRQFILSSKKLLLSDSGFYLCAWYPSESSYDEQFFGPGTRLTVL.

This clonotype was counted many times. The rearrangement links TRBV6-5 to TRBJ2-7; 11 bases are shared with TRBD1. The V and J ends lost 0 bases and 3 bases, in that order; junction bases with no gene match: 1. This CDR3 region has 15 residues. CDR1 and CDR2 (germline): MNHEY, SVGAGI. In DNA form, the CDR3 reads TGTGCCAGCAGTTACTCGGGACAGGGGGGCTACGAGCAGTACTTC. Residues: CASSYSGQGGYEQYF.